The entry below describes one TCR beta chain. This sample also contains other DNA sequences that code for the same CDR3. The data stem from a study of blood T cell repertoires in COVID-19. The CDR3 is 14 amino acids. Germline V gene data show CDR1 as SGHRS and CDR2 as YFSETQ. The J segment lost 3 bases and the V segment lost 5 bases, leaving 5 bases of the junction unmatched. The method was immunoSEQ multiplex PCR; TCRdb's version includes in-frame clones alone and lacks a portion of them. The table lists around 250,000 clones, 70% to 90% of them singletons, with 0.85% to 0.9% in the top ten. The chain carries TRBV5-1 and TRBJ2-5; 9 positions match TRBD2. Sequenced input: PBMCs or T cells enriched from blood (not recorded which). The sequence was obtained from a middle-aged man who had been exposed to COVID-19. The CDR3 is CASRGLAGKETQYF. The CDR3, as DNA: TGCGCCAGCAGAGGGCTAGCGGGAAAAGAGACCCAGTACTTC.